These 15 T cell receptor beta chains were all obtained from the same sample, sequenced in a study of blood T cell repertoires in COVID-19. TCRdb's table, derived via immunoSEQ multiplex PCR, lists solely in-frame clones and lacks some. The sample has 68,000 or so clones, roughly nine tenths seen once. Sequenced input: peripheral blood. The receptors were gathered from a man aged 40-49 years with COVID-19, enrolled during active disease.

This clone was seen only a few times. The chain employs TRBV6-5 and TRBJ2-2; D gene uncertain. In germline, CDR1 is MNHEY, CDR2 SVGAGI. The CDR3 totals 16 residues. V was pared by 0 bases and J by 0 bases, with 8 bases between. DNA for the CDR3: TGTGCCAGCAGTTACTCGAGGTTTCCGAACACCGGGGAGCTGTTTTTT. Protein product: CASSYSRFPNTGELFF.

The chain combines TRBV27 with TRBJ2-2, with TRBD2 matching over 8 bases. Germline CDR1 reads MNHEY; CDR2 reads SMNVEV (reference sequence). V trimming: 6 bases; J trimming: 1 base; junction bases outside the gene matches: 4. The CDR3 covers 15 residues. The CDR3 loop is CASSTGTRNTGELFF. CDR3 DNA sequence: TGTGCCAGCAGCACCGGGACTAGGAACACCGGGGAGCTGTTTTTT.

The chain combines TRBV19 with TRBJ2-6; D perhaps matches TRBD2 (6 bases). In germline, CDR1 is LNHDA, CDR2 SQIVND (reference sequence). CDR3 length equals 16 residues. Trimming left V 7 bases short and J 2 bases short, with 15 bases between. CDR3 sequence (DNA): TGTGCCAGTACCCCCGAGTGGGGGGCTGGGGCCAACGTCCTGACTTTC. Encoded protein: CASTPEWGAGANVLTF.

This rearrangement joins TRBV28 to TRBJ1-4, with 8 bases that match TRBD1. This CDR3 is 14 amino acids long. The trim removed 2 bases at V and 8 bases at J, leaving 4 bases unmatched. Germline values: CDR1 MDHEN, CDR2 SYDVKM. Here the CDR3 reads CASSLQGAREKLFF. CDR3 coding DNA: TGTGCCAGCAGTTTACAGGGGGCGAGGGAAAAACTGTTTTTT.

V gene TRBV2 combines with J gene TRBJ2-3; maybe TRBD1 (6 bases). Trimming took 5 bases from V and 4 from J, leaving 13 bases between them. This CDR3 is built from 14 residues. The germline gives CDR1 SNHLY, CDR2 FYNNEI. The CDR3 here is CASSLRQGSDTQYF. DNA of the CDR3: TGTGCCAGCAGTCTGAGGCAGGGGTCAGATACGCAGTATTTT.

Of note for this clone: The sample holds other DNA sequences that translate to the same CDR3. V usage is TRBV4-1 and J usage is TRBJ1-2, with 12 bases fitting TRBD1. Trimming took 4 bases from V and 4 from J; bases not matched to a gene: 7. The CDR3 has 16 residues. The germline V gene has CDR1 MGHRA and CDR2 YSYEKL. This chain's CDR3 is CASSPGQGALGYGYTF. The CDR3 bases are TGCGCCAGCAGCCCGGGACAGGGGGCTCTCGGCTATGGCTACACCTTC.

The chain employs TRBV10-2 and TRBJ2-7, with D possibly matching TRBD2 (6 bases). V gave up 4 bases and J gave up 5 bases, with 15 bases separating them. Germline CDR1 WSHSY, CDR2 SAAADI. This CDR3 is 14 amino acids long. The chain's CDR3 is CASSAWGVENEQYF. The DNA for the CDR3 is TGCGCCAGCAGTGCTTGGGGGGTGGAAAACGAGCAGTACTTC.

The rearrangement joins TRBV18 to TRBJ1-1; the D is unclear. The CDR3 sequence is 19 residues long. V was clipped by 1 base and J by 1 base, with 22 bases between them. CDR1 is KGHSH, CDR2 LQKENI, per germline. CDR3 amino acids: CASSPLSNPTARRNTEAFF. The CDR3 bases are TGTGCCAGCTCACCACTTTCTAATCCGACCGCCCGGAGGAACACTGAAGCTTTCTTT.

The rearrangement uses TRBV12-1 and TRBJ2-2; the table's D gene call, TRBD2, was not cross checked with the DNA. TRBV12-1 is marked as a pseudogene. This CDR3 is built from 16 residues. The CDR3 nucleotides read TGTGCCAGCAGCTTTGCGGTAGCGGGGGTCACCGGGGAGCTGTTTTTT. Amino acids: CASSFAVAGVTGELFF.

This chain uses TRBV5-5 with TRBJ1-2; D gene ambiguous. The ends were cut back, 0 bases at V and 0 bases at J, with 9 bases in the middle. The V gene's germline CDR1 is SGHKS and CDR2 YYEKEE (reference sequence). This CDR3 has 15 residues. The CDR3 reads CASSLVTSANYGYTF. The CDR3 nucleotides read TGTGCCAGCAGCTTGGTTACGTCAGCTAACTATGGCTACACCTTC.

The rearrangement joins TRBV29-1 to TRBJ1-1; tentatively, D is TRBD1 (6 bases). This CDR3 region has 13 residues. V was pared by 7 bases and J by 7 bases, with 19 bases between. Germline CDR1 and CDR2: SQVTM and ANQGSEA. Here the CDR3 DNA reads TGCAGCGCCTTAAACAGGGACGGAAGTGAAGCTTTCTTT. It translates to CSALNRDGSEAFF.

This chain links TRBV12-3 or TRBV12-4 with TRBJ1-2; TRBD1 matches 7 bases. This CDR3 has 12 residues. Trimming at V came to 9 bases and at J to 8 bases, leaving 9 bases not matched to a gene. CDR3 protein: CASTLTGVGYTF. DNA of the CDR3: TGTGCCAGTACTTTAACAGGGGTCGGCTACACCTTC.

CDR3 residues: CASSEGVASVPYEQYF. The CDR3 nucleotides read TGTGCCAGCAGTGAAGGTGTAGCTAGCGTACCCTACGAGCAGTACTTC. The chain joins TRBV6-1 to TRBJ2-7; D possibly corresponds to TRBD2 (6 bases). V lost 1 base and J 2 bases, leaving 15 bases between the germline ends. The CDR3 has 16 amino acids. Per the germline V gene, CDR1 is MNHNS and CDR2 is SASEGT.

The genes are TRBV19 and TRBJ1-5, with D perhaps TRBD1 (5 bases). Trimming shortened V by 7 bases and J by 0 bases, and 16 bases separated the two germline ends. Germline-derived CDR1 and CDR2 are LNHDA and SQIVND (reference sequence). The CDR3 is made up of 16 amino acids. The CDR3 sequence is CASTLGAQGSNQPQHF. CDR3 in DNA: TGTGCCAGTACCTTAGGAGCCCAGGGTAGCAATCAGCCCCAGCATTTT.

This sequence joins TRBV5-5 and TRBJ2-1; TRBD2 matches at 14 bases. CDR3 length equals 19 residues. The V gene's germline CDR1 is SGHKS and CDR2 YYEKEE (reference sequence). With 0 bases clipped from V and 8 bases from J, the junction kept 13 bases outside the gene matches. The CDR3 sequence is CASSLARLAGGPGYDEQFF. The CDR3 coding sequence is TGTGCCAGCAGCTTGGCCCGACTAGCGGGGGGGCCGGGGTATGATGAGCAGTTCTTC.